This TCR beta chain came from a study of blood T cell repertoires in COVID-19. Study background: Sources were T cells, B-cell-depleted T cells, or PBMCs; the material itself was cDNA or gDNA.

Assay: immunoSEQ multiplex PCR; the TCRdb copy retains only in-frame clones and omits some. Among about 280,000 clones listed, around 84% were seen once. The participants were between about 18 and 90 years old and came from about two dozen US areas. The study counted Cohort 3 donors as recovered given two negative PCRs, clearance, or symptom resolution. The CDR3 totals 14 residues. The chain combines TRBV21-1 with TRBJ1-4; the DNA was not used to check the table's D call, TRBD1. TRBV21-1 is assigned pseudogene status. The specimen was PBMCs or T cells enriched from blood (not recorded which). This receptor was obtained from a woman aged 50 to 60 who had recovered from COVID-19. Written as DNA, the CDR3 is TGTGCCAGCAGCACCAAGGGACAGGAGGAAAAACTGTTTTTT. Its protein product is CASSTKGQEEKLFF.